Shown below are 12 T cell receptor beta chains from a single sample sequenced in a study of blood T cells in healthy people across ages. A sample-barcoded 5' primer and a J-beta primer mix were used in a second PCR of about 7 to 11 cycles. TCRdb itself ran the 5' RACE reads through MiXCR, one entry per CDR3 protein. The sample lists 1,500,000 or so distinct CDR3 sequences, about 42% occurring once. The specimen was blood. The receptors were gathered from a woman younger than 30 in good health.

This clonotype was detected only a few times. The V and J genes are TRBV9 and TRBJ1-1; no clear D. V was cut by 2 bases and J by 0 bases, with 5 bases left in between. The CDR3 contains 13 residues. Germline V gene sequence: CDR1 SGDLS, CDR2 YYNGEE. In nucleotides, the CDR3 is TGTGCCAGCAGCGTTATGATGAACACTGAAGCTTTCTTT. It translates to CASSVMMNTEAFF.

This clonotype showed up just a few times. J is TRBJ2-3 and V is TRBV20-1; 9 nucleotides align to TRBD2. The CDR3 has 18 amino acids. The germline gives CDR1 DFQATT, CDR2 SNEGSKA (reference sequence). V trimming: 6 bases; J trimming: 0 bases; junction bases outside the gene matches: 16. For the CDR3, the DNA is TGCAGTGCCCCCGGTATCCAGCGGGGGGCCCCTAGCACAGATACGCAGTATTTT. Encoded protein: CSAPGIQRGAPSTDTQYF.

In its sample, this clonotype was seen a few times. The rearrangement uses TRBV9 and TRBJ2-1; a weak D match, TRBD2 (7 bases). Trimming pared 5 bases from V and 2 bases from J, leaving 17 bases between. Germline CDR1 is SGDLS and CDR2 is YYNGEE. The CDR3 is 16 residues long. CDR3 nucleotides: TGTGCCAGCAGTGAGGGGGGGAGGGCCCCCTACAATGAGCAGTTCTTC. It is translated as CASSEGGRAPYNEQFF.

The chain joins TRBV4-3 to TRBJ1-1; 8 bases are a match to TRBD1. The CDR3 has 15 amino acids. Trimming removed 2 bases from V and 4 bases from J; junction bases left unmatched: 6. Germline CDR1 reads LGHNA; CDR2 reads YSLEER. The CDR3 here is CASSQQDRVGTEAFF. As DNA, the CDR3 is TGCGCCAGCAGCCAACAGGACAGGGTGGGCACTGAAGCTTTCTTT.

This clonotype was counted between two and nine times. The chain is built from TRBV12-3 or TRBV12-4 and TRBJ2-3, with TRBD1 identical over 9 bases. The CDR3 has 16 residues. V dropped 4 bases and J dropped 2; count of bases not matched to a gene: 7. The CDR3 here is CASSSLGQGLTDTQYF. In nucleotides, the CDR3 is TGTGCCAGCAGTTCCTTAGGACAGGGGCTCACAGATACGCAGTATTTT.

The J gene is TRBJ2-1, the V gene TRBV4-3; D remains unclear. Trimming took 0 bases from V and 1 from J, leaving 7 bases between them. CDR3 length: 15 residues. Germline assignment: CDR1 LGHNA and CDR2 YSLEER. The CDR3 spells CASSQEGISYNEQFF. The CDR3 nucleotides are TGCGCCAGCAGCCAAGAGGGTATTTCCTACAATGAGCAGTTCTTC.

This clonotype was detected a few times. The genes are TRBV20-1 and TRBJ2-1, with D maybe TRBD2 (5 bases). The V end was cut by 3 bases, the J end by 3 bases, with 9 bases between. Germline V CDR1 and CDR2: DFQATT, SNEGSKA (reference sequence). The CDR3 runs 13 residues. CDR3 loop: CSASQTNYNEQFF. Here the CDR3 DNA reads TGCAGTGCTAGCCAGACTAACTACAATGAGCAGTTCTTC.

The chain uses TRBV6-2 or TRBV6-3 and TRBJ2-5; D is possibly TRBD2 (7 bases). The tail of the sequence fits TRBJ2-7 better, so the J call may be wrong. Looked up from germline, CDR1 is MNHEY and CDR2 is SVGEGT. CDR3 length equals 15 residues. Here the CDR3 DNA reads TGTGCCAGCAGCGTAGAGGGGGGGCGCGGTTACGAGCAGTACTTC. Protein: CASSVEGGRGYEQYF.

This chain joins TRBV5-6 and TRBJ2-1, with D maybe TRBD1 (6 bases). This CDR3 spans 15 amino acids. CDR1 is SGHDT, CDR2 YYEEEE, per germline. V lost 4 bases to trimming and J lost 4 bases, with 15 bases between them. The CDR3 here is CASSITGSVYNEQFF. Here the CDR3 DNA reads TGTGCCAGCAGCATCACAGGGTCCGTATACAATGAGCAGTTCTTC.

The sample holds one count of this clonotype. The chain uses TRBV5-4 and TRBJ2-3, with 9 nucleotides matching TRBD2. V was clipped by 2 bases and J by 2 bases; unmatched bases: 6. Germline V CDR1 and CDR2: SGHNT, YYREEE (reference sequence). The CDR3 is 16 amino acids. The CDR3 loop is CASSLKRGEFTDTQYF. CDR3 nucleotide sequence: TGTGCCAGCAGCTTAAAGCGGGGGGAGTTCACAGATACGCAGTATTTT. The full variable domain, its missing parts supplied by reference TRBV5-4 and TRBJ2-3, is ETGVTQSPTHLIKTRGQQVTLRCSSQSGHNTVSWYQQALGQGPQFIFQYYREEENGRGNFPPRFSGLQFPNYSSELNVNALELDDSALYLCASSLKRGEFTDTQYFGPGTRLTVL.

V and J are TRBV20-1 and TRBJ2-4, with a tentative D call TRBD1 (5 bases). V lost 2 bases to trimming and J lost 13 bases, with 18 bases between them. Per the germline V gene, CDR1 is DFQATT and CDR2 is SNEGSKA (reference sequence). This CDR3 comprises 13 residues. CDR3: CSARRGSRTEQYF. DNA of the CDR3: TGCAGTGCTAGAAGGGGATCCCGAACGGAGCAGTACTTC.

This clonotype was picked up many times. The V call is TRBV4-3, the J call TRBJ2-3; D possibly matches TRBD1 or TRBD2 (7 bases each). The germline V gene has CDR1 LGHNA and CDR2 YSLEER. V was pared by 1 base and J by 6 bases, with 14 bases between. The CDR3 length is 15 residues. The CDR3, as DNA: TGCGCCAGCAGCCAAGTTGGGAGGGGGCGGGATACGCAGTATTTT. It is translated as CASSQVGRGRDTQYF.